Listed below are T cell receptor beta chains from one sample, sequenced in a study of T cells after yellow fever vaccination. TCRdb fed the 5' RACE reads into MiXCR, producing one record per CDR3 protein. The table includes a few hundred thousand distinct CDR3 sequences, approximately 3.9% detected once. The sample here was PBMCs, taken 5 days after the yellow fever booster vaccination. These TCRs come from a young man who received the YFV17D yellow fever vaccine. CDR3s include the opening cysteine and the closing phenylalanine or tryptophan.

J gene | V gene | CDR3 protein
TRBJ2-3 | TRBV15 | CATRMTGETDTQYF
TRBJ2-1 | TRBV7-2 | CATAQDYYNEQFF
TRBJ1-1 | TRBV10-1 | CASSRGLDTEAFF
TRBJ1-4 | TRBV7-6 | CASSPLAGEKLFF
TRBJ1-2 | TRBV9 | CASSMRQGEYGYTF
TRBJ2-1 | TRBV7-9 | CASSFPGGRREQFF
TRBJ2-1 | TRBV12-3/TRBV12-4 | CASSRGSGGVSYNEQFF
TRBJ2-3 | TRBV11-2 | CASSLWRGDTQYF
TRBJ2-1 | TRBV2 | CASSEGSVGFF
TRBJ1-5 | TRBV20-1 | CSALRDEAHSNQPQHF
TRBJ2-3 | TRBV7-6 | CASSLGTAGGSTDTQYF
TRBJ1-5 | TRBV7-9 | CASSHTRTNQPQHF
TRBJ2-7 | TRBV6-2/TRBV6-3 | CASSYSYYEQYF
TRBJ2-5 | TRBV18 | CASSPGVRETQYF
TRBJ2-5 | TRBV9 | CASSVGGLAGGLGETQYF
TRBJ1-4 | TRBV6-6 | CASRRRTGLTTNEKLFF
TRBJ1-2 | TRBV3-1 | CASSPLRGEGYTF
TRBJ2-5 | TRBV20-1 | CSATSGNQETQYF
TRBJ2-2 | TRBV30 | CAWSVGAAGELFF
TRBJ1-6 | TRBV13 | CASSLPGQGSSPLHF
TRBJ1-2 | TRBV12-3/TRBV12-4 | CASSLLNYGYTF
TRBJ1-1 | TRBV10-3 | CAISEYGGETLTFF
TRBJ1-5 | TRBV12-3/TRBV12-4 | CASSSGTGHQPQHF
TRBJ2-5 | TRBV5-6 | CASSFWGPNFQETQYF
TRBJ1-1 | TRBV6-5 | CASSFSSVNTEAFF
TRBJ1-2 | TRBV7-9 | CASSLGSEHYGYTF
TRBJ2-3 | TRBV29-1 | CSVEEGQRTDTQYF
TRBJ1-1 | TRBV5-5 | CASSLYTGANTEAFF
TRBJ1-6 | TRBV5-1 | CASSLVSGADSPLHF
TRBJ2-5 | TRBV12-3/TRBV12-4 | CASSPTSGPQETQYF